Below, 18 T cell receptor beta chains from the same sample are listed, as sequenced in a study of blood T cell repertoires in COVID-19 (dated by TCRdb to 2019 to 2021). Receptor amplification or capture employed the immunoSEQ multiplex PCR assay. Not all clones reach the TCRdb copy of this immuneACCESS table, which keeps in-frame sequences only. Checked studies attribute under half of the gap to unresolved V genes and leave the rest unexplained. The sample has under 200,000 clones on record, approximately 86% of them singletons. The ten biggest clones cover 2.5% to 3% of the sample. Material for sequencing was peripheral blood. These receptors all come from a woman aged 80 or older with COVID-19, enrolled during active disease.

The genes are TRBV14 and TRBJ2-4, with a weak D call TRBD1 (6 bases). In germline, CDR1 is SGHDN, CDR2 FVKESK. This CDR3 contains 16 residues. V was trimmed by 4 bases and J by 2 bases, leaving 15 bases between them. The CDR3 sequence: CASSPMLQGSKNIQYF. The DNA for the CDR3 is TGTGCCAGCAGCCCCATGCTACAGGGATCCAAAAACATTCAGTACTTC.

The chain has TRBV14 and TRBJ1-1; no firm D call. CDR1 is SGHDN, CDR2 FVKESK, per germline. V shed 8 bases and J shed 0 bases, with 10 bases lying between them. This CDR3 is built from 13 residues. The DNA for the CDR3 is TGTGCCAGCTCTCTAGAGCTGAACACTGAAGCTTTCTTT. Its translation: CASSLELNTEAFF. Drawing the rest from reference TRBV14 and TRBJ1-1, the complete variable domain is EAGVTQFPSHSVIEKGQTVTLRCDPISGHDNLYWYRRVMGKEIKFLLHFVKESKQDESGMPNNRFLAERTGGTYSTLKVQPAELEDSGVYFCASSLELNTEAFFGQGTRLTVV.

V gene TRBV9 combines with J gene TRBJ2-1, with TRBD2 matching 12 bases. V dropped 5 bases and J dropped 3; count of bases not matched to a gene: 3. The V gene's germline CDR1 is SGDLS and CDR2 YYNGEE. The CDR3 extends over 15 amino acids. CDR3 nucleotide sequence: TGTGCCAGCAGTGGGGGACTAGCGGGCTACAATGAGCAGTTCTTC. Translated: CASSGGLAGYNEQFF.

This chain connects TRBV11-2 to TRBJ2-7, with TRBD2 identical over 14 bases. The CDR3 sequence is 17 residues long. The V and J ends lost 6 bases and 10 bases, in that order; junction bases with no gene match: 17. Germline loops: CDR1 SGHAT, CDR2 FQNNGV. CDR3 DNA: TGTGCCAGCAGGTCAGGGTCCACCGGGACTAGCGGGAGAATACAGTACTTC. Translation: CASRSGSTGTSGRIQYF.

The V gene is TRBV2, the J gene TRBJ2-5; D is perhaps TRBD1 (6 bases). V gave up 7 bases and J gave up 2 bases, with 20 bases separating them. Germline V gene data show CDR1 as SNHLY and CDR2 as FYNNEI. The CDR3 has 16 amino acids. The chain's CDR3 is CASTNPGAGLQETQYF. The CDR3 DNA follows: TGTGCCAGCACCAATCCAGGGGCGGGCCTACAAGAGACCCAGTACTTC.

The chain recombines TRBV28 with TRBJ1-1; D may be TRBD1 (5 bases). The CDR3 length is 14 residues. V lost 4 bases and J 4 bases, leaving 13 bases between the germline ends. Germline CDR1 reads MDHEN; CDR2 reads SYDVKM. CDR3: CASSSPGGSTEAFF. In DNA, the CDR3 is TGTGCCAGCAGTTCACCGGGGGGGAGCACTGAAGCTTTCTTT.

The chain employs TRBV2 and TRBJ1-2, with D perhaps matching TRBD1 (5 bases). The CDR3 is 15 amino acids. The V end was cut by 1 base, the J end by 5 bases, with 14 bases between. Germline V gene data show CDR1 as SNHLY and CDR2 as FYNNEI. The DNA for the CDR3 is TGTGCCAGCAGTGAAGTTGGCAGGGTGCGGTATGGCTACACCTTC. It translates to CASSEVGRVRYGYTF.

This rearrangement joins TRBV28 to TRBJ2-7; D is possibly TRBD1 (5 bases). CDR1 and CDR2 (germline): MDHEN, SYDVKM. This CDR3 is built from 15 residues. The V end was cut by 10 bases, the J end by 0 bases, with 19 bases between. This CDR3 reads CATETQVRSSYEQYF. CDR3 sequence (DNA): TGTGCCACCGAAACACAGGTCCGTAGCTCCTACGAGCAGTACTTC.

This clone was counted once. This chain uses TRBV24-1 with TRBJ2-1, with 14 bases that match TRBD2. Trimming took 5 bases from V and 9 from J; bases not matched to a gene: 11. The CDR3 totals 17 residues. Germline V CDR1 and CDR2: KGHDR, SFDVKD. The CDR3: CATSGHRLAGGPIEQFF. CDR3 DNA: TGTGCCACCAGTGGCCACCGACTAGCGGGAGGGCCCATTGAGCAGTTCTTC.

The rearrangement links TRBV18 to TRBJ2-7, with 8 bases fitting TRBD2. Unmatched junction bases numbered 4, after V lost 6 bases and J lost 3 bases. This CDR3 is built from 13 residues. Germline CDR1 KGHSH, CDR2 LQKENI. The CDR3 loop is CASSLGLDYEQYF. CDR3 sequence (DNA): TGTGCCAGCTCCCTGGGACTAGACTACGAGCAGTACTTC.

The J gene is TRBJ2-3, the V gene TRBV5-1; TRBD2 agrees at 10 bases. Germline CDR1 reads SGHRS; CDR2 reads YFSETQ. With 4 bases clipped from V and 1 base from J, the junction kept 3 bases outside the gene matches. The CDR3 loop spans 15 amino acids. The CDR3 is CASSVGTSGTDTQYF. Here the CDR3 DNA reads TGCGCCAGCAGCGTCGGGACTAGCGGCACAGATACGCAGTATTTT.

The chain uses TRBV19 and TRBJ1-3; D gene ambiguous. V lost 5 bases, J lost 0 bases, and 17 bases lay in between. Looked up from germline, CDR1 is LNHDA and CDR2 is SQIVND (reference sequence). CDR3 size: 17 residues. This CDR3 is CASSYYLGSTSGNTIYF. Written as DNA, the CDR3 is TGTGCCAGTAGTTACTACCTCGGGTCAACCTCTGGAAACACCATATATTTT. Drawing the rest from reference TRBV19 and TRBJ1-3, the complete variable domain is DGGITQSPKYLFRKEGQNVTLSCEQNLNHDAMYWYRQDPGQGLRLIYYSQIVNDFQKGDIAEGYSVSREKKESFPLTVTSAQKNPTAFYLCASSYYLGSTSGNTIYFGEGSWLTVV.

The chain employs TRBV29-1 and TRBJ2-7; TRBD1 aligns across 11 bases. J gave up 3 bases and V 4 bases, and 2 bases lay outside the gene matches. CDR3 length: 13 amino acids. The germline V gene has CDR1 SQVTM and CDR2 ANQGSEA. CDR3 in DNA: TGCAGCGTTGGAGGGACAGGGGGCTACGAGCAGTACTTC. It encodes CSVGGTGGYEQYF.

This clone was detected only once. The V and J genes are TRBV25-1 and TRBJ1-1; TRBD1 matches at 7 bases. V lost 6 bases, J lost 6 bases, and 7 bases stayed unmatched. Germline V lookup: CDR1 MGHDK, CDR2 SYGVNS. The CDR3 length is 13 residues. CDR3 sequence reads: CASRTGASSEAFF. In DNA form, the CDR3 reads TGTGCCAGCAGAACAGGGGCTTCGTCTGAAGCTTTCTTT.

The chain is built from TRBV27 and TRBJ2-1; the D gene is possibly TRBD2 (5 bases). CDR1 and CDR2 (germline): MNHEY, SMNVEV (reference sequence). V lost 5 bases and J lost 9, with 14 bases in between. This CDR3 region has 13 residues. CDR3 sequence (DNA): TGTGCCAGCAGTATAGACTACGACGCTGAGCAGTTCTTC. As protein: CASSIDYDAEQFF.

This clone was observed once. The chain employs TRBV19 and TRBJ1-1; D is unresolved. CDR1 and CDR2 from the germline V gene are LNHDA and SQIVND (reference sequence). The CDR3 has 16 amino acids. V was trimmed by 5 bases and J by 2 bases, leaving 18 bases between them. The CDR3 spells CASSRNPSGLNTEAFF. CDR3 sequence (DNA): TGTGCCAGTAGTCGGAACCCCTCAGGACTTAACACTGAAGCTTTCTTT.

The CDR3 region is CASKSVSGWRTGELFF. Here the CDR3 DNA reads TGTGCCAGCAAGTCGGTTTCGGGTTGGCGGACCGGGGAGCTGTTTTTT. The V call is TRBV28, the J call TRBJ2-2, with unresolved D. CDR1 MDHEN and CDR2 SYDVKM come from the germline V gene. The CDR3 length is 16 residues. Deletions cut 7 bases from V and 5 bases from J, with 20 bases between.

CDR3 bases: TGTGCCAGCAGCCAAGTTATGAGTTACCAAGAGACCCAGTACTTC. Protein product: CASSQVMSYQETQYF. This chain uses TRBV3-1 (or the pseudogene TRBV3-2) with TRBJ2-5, with D hard to call. Germline CDR1 reads LGHDT; CDR2 reads YNNKEL (reference sequence). V was trimmed by 1 base and J by 0 bases, leaving 9 bases between them. The CDR3 is 15 amino acids.